This record concerns one T cell receptor beta chain sequence. Its antigen is not known. The germline and genes are mouse ones. The CDR3 end lies 1 residue beyond the end of the read and is filled in from the germline J gene. Germline assignment: CDR1 KGHTA and CDR2 FQNQQP. The CDR3 runs 15 residues. The time point denotes: mouse harvest day 7 after allogeneic transplant. Tail vein injection delivered 10^7 T-cell-depleted bone marrow cells and 10^6 splenic CD5+ T cells. Mice had MHC-mismatched B6 into BALB/c GVHD, sampled day 7 or 14. The data are from a study of tissue T cells after allogeneic stem cell transplantation. Study-level results: Sampling depth was limited, and the cohort was small and clinically varied. Motif-based clustering found tissue-specific repertoire signatures shared across patients, though few clones were shared.

Generated by immunoSEQ multiplex PCR, the TCRdb table keeps only in-frame clones and is missing some. This table holds roughly 7,600 clones, 50% to 55% found once. The chain has TRBV23 and TRBJ1-3. The origin of this receptor is a female BALB/c mouse given C57BL/6 T cells with graft-versus-host disease after an allogeneic hematopoietic cell transplant. Sequenced material: gut tissue. The CDR3 bases that were read are TGCTCCAGCAGTCAATCGACGAATTCTGGAAATACGCTCTAT. As protein: CSSSQSTNSGNTLY. The CDR3, in full, reads CSSSQSTNSGNTLYF.